Below are 21 T cell receptor beta chains sequenced from a single sample in a study of blood T cell repertoires in COVID-19. The repertoire was sequenced with immunoSEQ multiplex PCR; TCRdb's copy has only in-frame clones and lacks some. The sample yields about 480,000 clones, approximately 90% seen once. The material sequenced was PBMCs or T cells enriched from blood (not recorded which). The receptors were gathered from a woman aged 40 to 50 who had recovered from COVID-19.

This chain uses TRBV4-2 with TRBJ2-5, with 9 bases aligning to TRBD2. The V gene end was trimmed by 0 bases and the J gene end by 3 bases; junction bases not matched to a gene: 11. Germline assignment: CDR1 LGHNA and CDR2 YNFKEQ. This CDR3 spans 18 amino acids. CDR3 protein: CASSQEHSGRLGEETQYF. The DNA for the CDR3 is TGTGCCAGCAGCCAAGAACACAGCGGGAGGCTGGGAGAAGAGACCCAGTACTTC.

The genes are TRBV11-2 and TRBJ2-5; 7 bases align to TRBD1. The junction had 9 bases not matched to a gene; V was cut back by 2 bases and J by 9 bases. The germline CDR1 and CDR2 sequences are SGHAT and FQNNGV. The CDR3 extends over 14 amino acids. CDR3 DNA: TGTGCCAGCAGCTTATCCGGGACAGACTACTCCCAGTACTTC. This gives the protein CASSLSGTDYSQYF.

In regard to this clone: The same CDR3 arises from other DNA sequences in this sample as well. The J gene is TRBJ2-5, the V gene TRBV20-1; D remains unclear. Germline V lookup: CDR1 DFQATT, CDR2 SNEGSKA (reference sequence). CDR3 length equals 10 residues. V was clipped by 5 bases and J by 1 base, with 2 bases between them. The CDR3 sequence is CSARQETQYF. CDR3 DNA: TGCAGTGCTCGCCAAGAGACCCAGTACTTC.

The J gene is TRBJ2-1, the V gene TRBV6-5, with D perhaps TRBD1 (6 bases). This CDR3 region has 13 residues. Germline CDR1 MNHEY, CDR2 SVGAGI. Trimming took off 6 bases at V and 4 bases at J, with 10 bases between the two ends. CDR3 sequence (DNA): TGTGCCAGCAGGACAACAGGGTACAATGAGCAGTTCTTC. Its protein is CASRTTGYNEQFF.

This clone appeared a few times. The chain has TRBV5-1 and TRBJ1-4; 7 nucleotides match TRBD1. Germline-derived CDR1 and CDR2 are SGHRS and YFSETQ. The CDR3 contains 13 residues. J was trimmed by 3 bases and V by 7 bases; bases with no gene match: 3. DNA for the CDR3: TGCGCCAGCGGGACAGATCCTAATGAAAAACTGTTTTTT. Translated: CASGTDPNEKLFF. Based on the CDR3 plus reference TRBV5-1 and TRBJ1-4, the full variable domain is KAGVTQTPRYLIKTRGQQVTLSCSPISGHRSVSWYQQTPGQGLQFLFEYFSETQRNKGNFPGRFSGRQFSNSRSEMNVSTLELGDSALYLCASGTDPNEKLFFGSGTQLSVL.

This rearrangement joins TRBV5-1 to TRBJ1-6; perhaps TRBD1 as D (5 bases). Germline V gene data show CDR1 as SGHRS and CDR2 as YFSETQ. CDR3 length: 14 amino acids. Trimming left V 2 bases short and J 7 bases short, with 10 bases between. The CDR3 nucleotides read TGCGCCAGCAGCTTTGACAGCGCCAATTCACCCCTCCACTTT. This translates into CASSFDSANSPLHF.

This clone was seen only once. The chain uses TRBV7-8 and TRBJ1-1, with D perhaps TRBD1 (5 bases). The CDR3 covers 14 residues. CDR1 and CDR2 from the germline V gene are SGHVS and FQNEAQ. The V gene lost 0 bases and the J gene lost 4 bases, with 9 bases spanning the gap. Here the CDR3 DNA reads TGTGCCAGCAGCTTAGCCGCGGGACCCACTGAAGCTTTCTTT. Translating gives CASSLAAGPTEAFF.

The V and J genes are TRBV30 and TRBJ1-2; D not resolved. The V gene lost 5 bases and the J gene lost 5 bases, with 24 bases spanning the gap. The CDR3 runs to 16 residues. Germline values: CDR1 GTSNPN, CDR2 SVGIG (reference sequence). The CDR3 region is CAWANSPEPFTYGYTF. CDR3 nucleotide sequence: TGTGCCTGGGCCAATTCCCCGGAGCCCTTTACATATGGCTACACCTTC.

This clone was observed a few times. The chain recombines TRBV7-2 with TRBJ2-1, with D possibly matching TRBD2 (5 bases). V was trimmed by 1 base and J by 9 bases, leaving 7 bases between them. The CDR3 covers 12 residues. CDR1 is SGHTA, CDR2 FQGNSA, per germline. CDR3 DNA: TGTGCCAGCAGCTTAGAGAGCGGTGAGCAGTTCTTC. Its protein is CASSLESGEQFF. Looking up the rest from reference TRBV7-2 and TRBJ2-1 gives the full variable domain: GAGVSQSPSNKVTEKGKDVELRCDPISGHTALYWYRQSLGQGLEFLIYFQGNSAPDKSGLPSDRFSAERTGGSVSTLTIQRTQQEDSAVYLCASSLESGEQFFGPGTRLTVL.

The V call is TRBV3-1 (or the pseudogene TRBV3-2), the J call TRBJ2-3; maybe TRBD2 (6 bases). V was cut by 5 bases and J by 6 bases, with 9 bases left in between. The CDR3 is 12 amino acids. In germline, CDR1 is LGHDT, CDR2 YNNKEL (reference sequence). CDR3 region: CASSSLADTQYF. CDR3 nucleotide sequence: TGTGCCAGCAGCTCGCTAGCGGATACGCAGTATTTT.

CDR3 nucleotide sequence: TGCGCCAGCAGCACGGACAGTGAGCAGTACTTC. It specifies CASSTDSEQYF. V is TRBV5-1 and J is TRBJ2-7; possibly TRBD1 for D (6 bases). V shed 4 bases and J shed 7 bases, with 9 bases lying between them. The CDR3 is made up of 11 amino acids. In germline, CDR1 is SGHRS, CDR2 YFSETQ.

The chain joins TRBV6-2 or TRBV6-3 to TRBJ1-1; 9 bases are shared with TRBD1. The germline V gene encodes CDR1 MNHEY and CDR2 SVGEGT. V shed 5 bases, J shed 6 bases, and the junction held 10 bases outside the gene matches. The CDR3 extends over 15 amino acids. CDR3 region: CASSPPGQGVAEAFF. The DNA of the CDR3 is TGTGCCAGCAGTCCCCCGGGACAGGGTGTCGCTGAAGCTTTCTTT.

V and J are TRBV7-2 and TRBJ1-2; 12 positions match TRBD1. The CDR3 runs 16 residues. CDR1 is SGHTA and CDR2 is FQGNSA in the germline V gene. Losses at the gene ends were 4 bases for V and 8 bases for J; bases not matched to a gene: 11. The CDR3 sequence is CASSWTSGQGANGYTF. CDR3 DNA sequence: TGTGCCAGCAGCTGGACCTCGGGACAGGGGGCGAACGGCTACACCTTC.

This sequence joins TRBV6-5 and TRBJ2-1, with D perhaps TRBD1 (6 bases). Trimming removed 5 bases from V and 9 bases from J, with 14 bases in between. There are 13 residues in the CDR3. Germline CDR1 and CDR2: MNHEY and SVGAGI. CDR3: CASSNAGAGEQFF. The CDR3 DNA follows: TGTGCCAGCAGTAATGCAGGGGCGGGTGAGCAGTTCTTC.

V gene TRBV18 combines with J gene TRBJ1-5; 7 bases are a match to TRBD1. The germline CDR1 and CDR2 sequences are KGHSH and LQKENI. This CDR3 is built from 16 residues. The V and J ends lost 1 base and 7 bases, in that order; junction bases with no gene match: 10. In DNA, the CDR3 is TGTGCCAGCTCACCACTCCCAGGGGGAATATACCAGCCCCAGCATTTT. This gives the protein CASSPLPGGIYQPQHF. The full variable domain, with the rest looked up from reference TRBV18 and TRBJ1-5, is NAGVMQNPRHLVRRRGQEARLRCSPMKGHSHVYWYRQLPEEGLKFMVYLQKENIIDESGMPKERFSAEFPKEGPSILRIQQVVRGDSAAYFCASSPLPGGIYQPQHFGDGTRLSIL.

The chain uses TRBV18 and TRBJ1-1, with D unresolved. CDR3 length: 16 amino acids. Trimming shortened V by 0 bases and J by 3 bases, and 14 bases separated the two germline ends. Germline loops: CDR1 KGHSH, CDR2 LQKENI. CDR3 bases: TGTGCCAGCTCACCACCGCGGGCCGCCGCCGACACTGAAGCTTTCTTT. Translating gives CASSPPRAAADTEAFF.

The chain links TRBV29-1 to TRBJ1-1, with TRBD1 matching over 8 bases. With 7 bases clipped from V and 1 base from J, the junction kept 5 bases outside the gene matches. Germline loops: CDR1 SQVTM, CDR2 ANQGSEA. This CDR3 is built from 13 residues. The CDR3 sequence is CSAGQGPNTEAFF. The CDR3 DNA reads as TGCAGCGCTGGACAGGGTCCGAACACTGAAGCTTTCTTT.

The V call is TRBV27, the J call TRBJ2-6; D may be TRBD1 (6 bases). CDR1 and CDR2 (germline): MNHEY, SMNVEV (reference sequence). V lost 5 bases, J lost 4 bases, and 21 bases lay in between. The CDR3 is 18 amino acids. The CDR3 here is CASSRVGTHLGGANVLTF. The CDR3 DNA follows: TGTGCCAGCAGTCGAGTCGGGACACACTTAGGAGGGGCCAACGTCCTGACTTTC.

This rearrangement joins TRBV30 to TRBJ1-6; the match to TRBD1 covers 8 bases. Germline CDR1 reads GTSNPN; CDR2 reads SVGIG (reference sequence). The CDR3 has 16 amino acids. After removal of 3 bases from V and 6 bases from J, the junction contained 10 bases not matched to a gene. The CDR3 coding sequence is TGTGCCTGGAGCCTCGGGACAGGAGGGGGTAATTCACCCCTCCACTTT. This codes for CAWSLGTGGGNSPLHF.

The chain employs TRBV24-1 and TRBJ2-5; 7 bases align to TRBD2. V was clipped by 2 bases and J by 4 bases; unmatched bases: 6. From germline, CDR1 is KGHDR and CDR2 SFDVKD. This CDR3 is built from 15 residues. CDR3: CATSDSSSGGETQYF. In DNA form, the CDR3 reads TGTGCCACCAGTGATTCCTCCTCGGGAGGAGAGACCCAGTACTTC.

The chain is built from TRBV6-2 or TRBV6-3 and TRBJ2-7; TRBD2 matches 8 bases. The CDR3 is 16 residues long. Looked up from germline, CDR1 is MNHEY and CDR2 is SVGEGT. After removal of 5 bases from V and 3 bases from J, the junction contained 12 bases not matched to a gene. The CDR3 reads CASSSGSSIFIYEQYF. The CDR3 DNA sequence: TGTGCCAGCAGTAGCGGGAGCTCGATCTTTATCTACGAGCAGTACTTC.